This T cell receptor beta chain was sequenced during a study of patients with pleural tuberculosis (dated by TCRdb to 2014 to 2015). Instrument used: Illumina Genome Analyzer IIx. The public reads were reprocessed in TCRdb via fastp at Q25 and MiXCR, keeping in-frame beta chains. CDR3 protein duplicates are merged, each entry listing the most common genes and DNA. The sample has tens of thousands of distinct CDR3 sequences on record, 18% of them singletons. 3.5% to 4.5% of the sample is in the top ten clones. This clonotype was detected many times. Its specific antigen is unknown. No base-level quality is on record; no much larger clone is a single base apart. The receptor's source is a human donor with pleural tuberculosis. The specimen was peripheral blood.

CDR3 protein: CASSFGVFSNQPQHF. DNA sequence: TGTGCCAGCAGTTTCGGGGTCTTTAGCAATCAGCCCCAGCATTTT. The chain couples TRBV12-3 or TRBV12-4 to TRBJ1-5; confidence is insufficient to name the D gene. The CDR3 holds 15 amino acids from the cysteine to the phenylalanine. Of the read, only the CDR3 DNA is kept; its 45 bases are in frame from base 1. V loses 3 bases of germline sequence and J loses 0 bases, and the interval between the two ends is 9 bases.